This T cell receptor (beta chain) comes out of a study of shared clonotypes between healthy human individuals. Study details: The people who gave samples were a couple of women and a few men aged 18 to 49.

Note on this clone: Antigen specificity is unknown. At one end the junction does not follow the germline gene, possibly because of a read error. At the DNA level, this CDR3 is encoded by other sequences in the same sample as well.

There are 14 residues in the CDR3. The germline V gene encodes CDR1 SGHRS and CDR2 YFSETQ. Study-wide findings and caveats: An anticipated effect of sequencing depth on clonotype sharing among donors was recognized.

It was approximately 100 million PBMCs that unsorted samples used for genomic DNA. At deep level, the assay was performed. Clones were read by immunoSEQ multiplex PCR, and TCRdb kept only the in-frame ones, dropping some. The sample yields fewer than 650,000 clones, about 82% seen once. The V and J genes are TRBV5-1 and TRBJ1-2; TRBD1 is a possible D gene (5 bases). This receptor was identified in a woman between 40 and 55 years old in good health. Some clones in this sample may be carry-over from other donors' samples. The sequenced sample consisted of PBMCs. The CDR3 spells CASSSTDPNYGYTF. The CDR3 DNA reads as TGCGCCAGCAGCTCGACAGACCCTAACTACGGCTACACCTTC.